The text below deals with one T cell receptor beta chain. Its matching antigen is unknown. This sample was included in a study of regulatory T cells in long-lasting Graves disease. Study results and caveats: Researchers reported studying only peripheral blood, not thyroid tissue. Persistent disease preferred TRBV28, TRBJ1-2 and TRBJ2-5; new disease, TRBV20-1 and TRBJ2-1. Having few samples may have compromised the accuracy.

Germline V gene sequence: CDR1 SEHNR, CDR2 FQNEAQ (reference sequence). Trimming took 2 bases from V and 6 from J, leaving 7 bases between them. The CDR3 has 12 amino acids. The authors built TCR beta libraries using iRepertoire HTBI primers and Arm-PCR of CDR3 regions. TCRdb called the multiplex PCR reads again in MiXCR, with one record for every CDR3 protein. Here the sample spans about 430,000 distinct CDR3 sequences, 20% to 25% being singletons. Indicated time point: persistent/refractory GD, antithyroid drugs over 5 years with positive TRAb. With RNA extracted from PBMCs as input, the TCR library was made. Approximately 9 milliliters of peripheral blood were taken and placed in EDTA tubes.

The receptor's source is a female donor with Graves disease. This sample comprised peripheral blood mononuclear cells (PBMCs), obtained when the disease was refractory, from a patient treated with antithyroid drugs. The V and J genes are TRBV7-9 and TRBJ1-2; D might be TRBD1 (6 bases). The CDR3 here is CASSLRGNGYTF. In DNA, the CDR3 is TGTGCCAGCAGCTTAAGGGGGAATGGCTACACCTTC.